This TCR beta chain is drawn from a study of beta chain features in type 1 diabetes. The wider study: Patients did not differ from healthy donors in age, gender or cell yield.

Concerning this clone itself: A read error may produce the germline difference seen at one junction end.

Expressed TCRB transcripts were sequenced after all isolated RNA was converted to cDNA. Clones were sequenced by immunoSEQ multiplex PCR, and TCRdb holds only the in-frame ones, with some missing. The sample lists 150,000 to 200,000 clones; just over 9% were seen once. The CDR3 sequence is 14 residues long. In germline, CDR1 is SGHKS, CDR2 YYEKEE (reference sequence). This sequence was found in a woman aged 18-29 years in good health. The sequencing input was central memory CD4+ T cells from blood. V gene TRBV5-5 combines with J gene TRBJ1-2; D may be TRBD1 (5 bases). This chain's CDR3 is CASSQGTGSSGYTF. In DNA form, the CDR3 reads TGCGCCAGCAGCCAAGGAACAGGCTCGTCTGGCTACACCTTC.